The entry below gives a single TCR beta chain sequence along with its context. This sample is drawn from a study of CD8 T cells in Susac syndrome. Looked up from germline, CDR1 is SEHNR and CDR2 is FQNEAQ (reference sequence). V lost 7 bases to trimming and J lost 1 base, with 10 bases between them. The CDR3 runs 13 residues. RNA was extracted with the RNeasy kit, and a quantity of roughly 0.45 to 1 ug was reverse transcribed using random hexamers. TCRdb re-called the immunoSEQ multiplex PCR reads with MiXCR, one entry per CDR3 protein. The sample contains around 130,000 distinct CDR3 sequences, under 95% of which appear only once. From blood CD8+ and CD4+ T cells, TCR beta sequences were generated.

What was sequenced was CD8+ T cells from PBMCs. The V and J genes are TRBV7-9 and TRBJ1-1; unclear D gene. This TCR was sampled from a human donor with multiple sclerosis. CDR3 loop: CASNSRQNTEAFF. As DNA, the CDR3 is TGTGCCAGCAACTCCCGTCAGAACACTGAAGCTTTCTTT.